The entry below gives a single T cell receptor beta chain sequence along with its context. Authors' analysis steps: Nucleated cell counts were estimated from reference gene primer amplification. Produced via immunoSEQ multiplex PCR; TCRdb's table is partial and in-frame only. V and J calls and clone size come straight from that table; D and trimming were deduced from the DNA. This table has roughly 120,000 clones, approximately 80% appearing once. The data stem from a study of blood T cell repertoires in COVID-19. Across the whole study: Some COVID-19 samples were acute and others convalescent; all came from the United States, Italy and Spain. From T cells, B-cell-depleted T cells, or PBMCs came the material, which was cDNA or gDNA.

Material for sequencing was peripheral blood. The sequence came from an older man with acute or convalescent COVID-19.

DNA for the CDR3: TGCAGTGCTAGTAGCGACAGCGCTAACTATGGCTACACCTTC. Translated: CSASSDSANYGYTF. This chain connects TRBV20-1 to TRBJ1-2; a weak D match, TRBD1 (5 bases). This CDR3 is 14 amino acids long. Germline assignment: CDR1 DFQATT and CDR2 SNEGSKA (reference sequence). Trimming cost V 3 bases and J 0 bases, with 11 bases left between them.